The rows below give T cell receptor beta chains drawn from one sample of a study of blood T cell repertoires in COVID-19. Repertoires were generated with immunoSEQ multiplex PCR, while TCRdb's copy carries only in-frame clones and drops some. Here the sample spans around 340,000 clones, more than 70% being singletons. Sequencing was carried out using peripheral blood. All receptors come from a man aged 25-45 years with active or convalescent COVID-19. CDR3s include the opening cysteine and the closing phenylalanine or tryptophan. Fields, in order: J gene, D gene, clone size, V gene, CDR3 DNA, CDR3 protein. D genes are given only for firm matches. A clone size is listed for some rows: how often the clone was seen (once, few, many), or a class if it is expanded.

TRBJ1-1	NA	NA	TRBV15	TGTGCCACCAGCAGAGCGGTGGGGGCGGGGGTCACTGAAGCTTTCTTT	CATSRAVGAGVTEAFF
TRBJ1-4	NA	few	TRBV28	TGTGCCAGCAGTACGGAGACAGGCACAGATGAAAAACTGTTTTTT	CASSTETGTDEKLFF
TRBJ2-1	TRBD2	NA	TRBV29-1	TGCAGCGCCCCGACTAGCGGGACAGGCGAGCAGTTCTTC	CSAPTSGTGEQFF
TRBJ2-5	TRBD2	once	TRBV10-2	TGCGCCAGCAGTAGGGTAGCGGGAGGCCTGGGGGTAGAGACCCAGTACTTC	CASSRVAGGLGVETQYF
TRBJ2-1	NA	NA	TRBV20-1	TGCAGTGCTAGAGCAGCGGGTGAGCAGTTCTTC	CSARAAGEQFF
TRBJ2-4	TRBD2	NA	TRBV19	TGTGCCAGTAGTATAGGGGTGTGGCGGGGGGCCGGGGTGTCCAAAAACATTCAGTACTTC	CASSIGVWRGAGVSKNIQYF
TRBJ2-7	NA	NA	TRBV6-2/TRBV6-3	TGTGCCAGCAGTTACGGCAGTTCCTCCTACGAGCAGTACTTC	CASSYGSSSYEQYF
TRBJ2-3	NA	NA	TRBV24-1	TGTGCCACCACCGATCCCCGGGGGAGTACAGATACGCAGTATTTT	CATTDPRGSTDTQYF
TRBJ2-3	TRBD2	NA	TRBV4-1	TGCGCCAGCAGCCGGACTAGCGGAAGCACAGATACGCAGTATTTT	CASSRTSGSTDTQYF
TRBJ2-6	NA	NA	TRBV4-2	TGTGCCAGCAGCCAAGACGAGGGTTGGGGCTCTGGGGCCAACGTCCTGACTTTC	CASSQDEGWGSGANVLTF
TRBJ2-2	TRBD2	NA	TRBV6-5	TGTGCCAGCAGTTTCTCGGGGGGAAGCCCCGGGGAGCTGTTTTTT	CASSFSGGSPGELFF
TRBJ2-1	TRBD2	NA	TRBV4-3	TGCGCCAGCAGCCAAGACCCAGCGGGAGGCTCCTACAATGAGCAGTTCTTC	CASSQDPAGGSYNEQFF
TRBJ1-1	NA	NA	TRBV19	TGTGCCAGTAGCGACAGCGTGAACACTGAAGCTTTCTTT	CASSDSVNTEAFF
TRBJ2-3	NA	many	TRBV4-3	TGCGCCAGCAGCCAGCGTCCAGAATGGGGCCAAGATACGCAGTATTTT	CASSQRPEWGQDTQYF
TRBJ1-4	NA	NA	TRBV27	TGTGCCAGCAGTTTAAAGGTTCAGGGTGGGGAAAGACTGTTTTTT	CASSLKVQGGERLFF
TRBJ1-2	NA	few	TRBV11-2	TGTGCCAGCAGCTTAGAAGGGGGCTATGGCTACACCTTC	CASSLEGGYGYTF
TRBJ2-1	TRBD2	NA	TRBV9	TGTGCCAGCAGCGTAAGCGGGGGGGCCGTAAATGAGCAGTTCTTC	CASSVSGGAVNEQFF
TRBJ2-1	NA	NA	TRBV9	TGTGCCAGCAGCGTAGAAGGCGGTGGATACGCCGACTACAATGAGCAGTTCTTC	CASSVEGGGYADYNEQFF
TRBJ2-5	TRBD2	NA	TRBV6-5	TGTGCCAGCAGTCCGACGGGACTAGCGGGAGAGACCCAGTACTTC	CASSPTGLAGETQYF
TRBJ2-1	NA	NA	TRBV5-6	TGTGCCAGCAGTTTTCGACTTGGGCGGGGGCACAATGAGCAGTTCTTC	CASSFRLGRGHNEQFF
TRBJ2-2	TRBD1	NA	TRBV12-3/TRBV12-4	TGTGCCAGCAGAAACAGGGGGCAGGGGGAGCTGTTTTTT	CASRNRGQGELFF
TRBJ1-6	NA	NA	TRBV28	TGTGCCAGCTCTTCAACAGGGAATGCCTATAATTCACCCCTCCACTTT	CASSSTGNAYNSPLHF
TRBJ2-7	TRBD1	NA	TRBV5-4	TGTGCCATCTTCGACAGGGGTTCGTACGAGCAGTACTTC	CAIFDRGSYEQYF
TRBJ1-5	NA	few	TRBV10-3	TGTGCCATCAGAGCTACCCTCGGTCAGCCCCAGCATTTT	CAIRATLGQPQHF
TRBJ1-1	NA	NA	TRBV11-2	TGTGCCAGCAGCTTCCTACTCAAGAACACTGAAGCTTTCTTT	CASSFLLKNTEAFF
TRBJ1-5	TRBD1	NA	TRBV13	TGTGCCAGCAGTTCCGGGACAGGGGGCAATCAGCCCCAGCATTTT	CASSSGTGGNQPQHF
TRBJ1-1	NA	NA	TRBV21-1	TGTGCCAGCAGCATAGAGGTAACAGGGAAAACTGAAGCTTTCTTT	CASSIEVTGKTEAFF
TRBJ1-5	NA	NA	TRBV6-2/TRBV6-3	TGTGCCAGCAGTTACGTCTACTCAAAAGGGGGTGGCAATCAGCCCCAGCATTTT	CASSYVYSKGGGNQPQHF
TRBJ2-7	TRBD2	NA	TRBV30	TGTGCCTGGAGACCTCAGGGAGGGTCCGAGCAGTACTTC	CAWRPQGGSEQYF
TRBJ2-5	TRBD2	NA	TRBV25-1	TGTGCCAGCAGTGAATCAAGCGGGGGGTCCGGTGGAGAGACCCAGTACTTC	CASSESSGGSGGETQYF
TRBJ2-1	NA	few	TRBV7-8	TGTGCCAGCAGCCCGTGGTCGGGCAATGAGCAGTTCTTC	CASSPWSGNEQFF
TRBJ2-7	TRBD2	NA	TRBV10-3	TGTGCCATCAGAGGGACTAGCGGGACCGAGCAGTACTTC	CAIRGTSGTEQYF
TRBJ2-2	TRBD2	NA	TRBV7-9	TGTGCCAGCAGAACCTTAGCGGGAGGCGGGACCGGGGAGCTGTTTTTT	CASRTLAGGGTGELFF
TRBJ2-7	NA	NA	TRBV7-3	TGTGCCAGCAGCTTCGGAGGGCCGAAGGCCGAGCAGTACTTC	CASSFGGPKAEQYF
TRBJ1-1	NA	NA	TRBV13	TGTGCCAGCAGCTCCCCAGGGAACACTGAAGCTTTCTTT	CASSSPGNTEAFF
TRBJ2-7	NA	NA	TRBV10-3	TGTGCCATCGGATGGGACTCCTTCTACGAGCAGTACTTC	CAIGWDSFYEQYF
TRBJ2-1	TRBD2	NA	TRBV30	TGTGCCTGGAGTTGGGGACTAGCGGGAGGACAGCAGTTCTTC	CAWSWGLAGGQQFF
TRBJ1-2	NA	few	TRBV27	TGTGCCAGCAGTTTGGTAGGCGGAAACTATGGCTACACCTTC	CASSLVGGNYGYTF
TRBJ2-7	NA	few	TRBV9	TGTGCCAGCAGCGTAGCTCAGGTTCCAAGCTCCTACGAGCAGTACTTC	CASSVAQVPSSYEQYF
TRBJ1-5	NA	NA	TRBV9	TGTGCCAGCAGCGCGGCGGGGAGAGGCAATCAGCCCCAGCATTTT	CASSAAGRGNQPQHF
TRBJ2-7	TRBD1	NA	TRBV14	TGTGCCAGCAGCCAAGAACCCAATTTCGGGACAGCGCCTTGGGAGCAGTACTTC	CASSQEPNFGTAPWEQYF
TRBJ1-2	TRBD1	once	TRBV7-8	TGTGCCAGCAGCTTAGAAAGACAGGGGAGGTATGGCTACACCTTC	CASSLERQGRYGYTF
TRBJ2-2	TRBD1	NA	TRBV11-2	TGTGCCAGCAGCTTAACAGGGGGCTCTATCGGGGAGCTGTTTTTT	CASSLTGGSIGELFF
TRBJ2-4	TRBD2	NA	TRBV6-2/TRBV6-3	TGTGCCAGCAGTTACTCTGGGACTAGCGGGGCCAAAAACATTCAGTACTTC	CASSYSGTSGAKNIQYF